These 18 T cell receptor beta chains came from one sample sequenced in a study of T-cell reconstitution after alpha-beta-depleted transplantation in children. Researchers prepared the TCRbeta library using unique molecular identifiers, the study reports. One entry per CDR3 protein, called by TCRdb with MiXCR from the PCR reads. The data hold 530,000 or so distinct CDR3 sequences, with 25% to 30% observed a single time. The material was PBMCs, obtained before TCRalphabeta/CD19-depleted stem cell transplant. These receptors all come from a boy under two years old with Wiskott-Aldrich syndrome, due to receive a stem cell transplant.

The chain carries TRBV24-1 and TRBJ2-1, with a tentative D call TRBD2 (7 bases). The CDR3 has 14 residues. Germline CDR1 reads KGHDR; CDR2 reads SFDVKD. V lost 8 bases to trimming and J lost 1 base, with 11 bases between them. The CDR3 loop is CATMGRGSYNEQFF. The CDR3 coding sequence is TGTGCCACCATGGGGAGGGGGTCCTACAATGAGCAGTTCTTC.

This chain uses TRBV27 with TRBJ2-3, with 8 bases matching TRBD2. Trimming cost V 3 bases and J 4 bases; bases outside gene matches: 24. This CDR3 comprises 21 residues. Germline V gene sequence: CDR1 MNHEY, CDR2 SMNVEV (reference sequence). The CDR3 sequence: CASSLRAREALGLVGADTQYF. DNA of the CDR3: TGTGCCAGCAGTTTGAGGGCCCGAGAGGCCTTGGGACTAGTGGGGGCAGATACGCAGTATTTT.

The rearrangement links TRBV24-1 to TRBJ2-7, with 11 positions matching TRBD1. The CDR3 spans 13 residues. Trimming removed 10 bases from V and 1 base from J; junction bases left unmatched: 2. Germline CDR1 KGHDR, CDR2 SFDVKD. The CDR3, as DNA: TGTGCCACTCGGGACAGGGGGTCCTACGAGCAGTACTTC. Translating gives CATRDRGSYEQYF.

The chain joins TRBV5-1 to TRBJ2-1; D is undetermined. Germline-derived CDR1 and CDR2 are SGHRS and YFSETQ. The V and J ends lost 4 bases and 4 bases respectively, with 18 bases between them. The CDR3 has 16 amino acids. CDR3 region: CASSPLPRGWYNEQFF. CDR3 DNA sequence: TGCGCCAGCAGCCCACTACCCAGAGGCTGGTACAATGAGCAGTTCTTC. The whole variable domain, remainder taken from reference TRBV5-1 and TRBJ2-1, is KAGVTQTPRYLIKTRGQQVTLSCSPISGHRSVSWYQQTPGQGLQFLFEYFSETQRNKGNFPGRFSGRQFSNSRSEMNVSTLELGDSALYLCASSPLPRGWYNEQFFGPGTRLTVL.

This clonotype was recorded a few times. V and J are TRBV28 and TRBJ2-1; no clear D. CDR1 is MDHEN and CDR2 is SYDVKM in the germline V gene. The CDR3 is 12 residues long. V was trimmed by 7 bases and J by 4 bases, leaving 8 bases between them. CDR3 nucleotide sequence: TGTGCCAGCACCAGTGTATACAATGAGCAGTTCTTC. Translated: CASTSVYNEQFF.

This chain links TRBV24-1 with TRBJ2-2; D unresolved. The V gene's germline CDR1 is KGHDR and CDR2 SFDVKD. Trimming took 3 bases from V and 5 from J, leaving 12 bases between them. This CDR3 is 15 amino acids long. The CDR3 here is CATSDPLVGTGELFF. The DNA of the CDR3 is TGTGCCACCAGTGATCCCCTAGTGGGGACCGGGGAGCTGTTTTTT.

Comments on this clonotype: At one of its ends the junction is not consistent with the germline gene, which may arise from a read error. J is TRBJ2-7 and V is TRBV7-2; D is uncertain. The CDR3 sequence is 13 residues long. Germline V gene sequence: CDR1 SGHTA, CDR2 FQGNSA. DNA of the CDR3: TGTGCCAGCAGCATAGCCGGATTCTACGAGCAGTACTTC. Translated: CASSIAGFYEQYF.

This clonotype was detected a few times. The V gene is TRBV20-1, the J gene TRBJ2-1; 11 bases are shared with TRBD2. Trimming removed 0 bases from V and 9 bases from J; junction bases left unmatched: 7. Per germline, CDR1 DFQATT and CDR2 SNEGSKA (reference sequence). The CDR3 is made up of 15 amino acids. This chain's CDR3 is CSARDGQLAGVEQFF. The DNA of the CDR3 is TGCAGTGCTAGAGATGGGCAACTAGCGGGAGTTGAGCAGTTCTTC.

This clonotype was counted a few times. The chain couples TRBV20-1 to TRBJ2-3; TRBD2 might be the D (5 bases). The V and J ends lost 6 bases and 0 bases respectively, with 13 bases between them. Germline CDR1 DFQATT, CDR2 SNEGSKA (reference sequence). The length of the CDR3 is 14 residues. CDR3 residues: CSAPRAVSTDTQYF. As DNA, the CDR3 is TGCAGTGCCCCTCGAGCGGTTAGCACAGATACGCAGTATTTT.

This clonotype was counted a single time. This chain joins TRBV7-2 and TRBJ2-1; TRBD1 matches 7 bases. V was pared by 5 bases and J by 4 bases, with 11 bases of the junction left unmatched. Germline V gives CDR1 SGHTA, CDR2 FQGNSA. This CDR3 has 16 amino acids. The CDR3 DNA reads TGTGCCAGCAGCCCCAATCCGGGACAGCTTTACAATGAGCAGTTCTTC. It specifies CASSPNPGQLYNEQFF.

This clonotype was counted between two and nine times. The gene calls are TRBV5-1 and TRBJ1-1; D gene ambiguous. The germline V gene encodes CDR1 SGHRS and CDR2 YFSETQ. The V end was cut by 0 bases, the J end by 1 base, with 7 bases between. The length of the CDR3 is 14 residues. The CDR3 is CASSLAPENTEAFF. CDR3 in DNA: TGCGCCAGCAGCTTGGCCCCAGAGAACACTGAAGCTTTCTTT. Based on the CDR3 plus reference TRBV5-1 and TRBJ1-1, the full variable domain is KAGVTQTPRYLIKTRGQQVTLSCSPISGHRSVSWYQQTPGQGLQFLFEYFSETQRNKGNFPGRFSGRQFSNSRSEMNVSTLELGDSALYLCASSLAPENTEAFFGQGTRLTVV.

The CDR3, as DNA: TGTGCCAGCAGCTTAAACCGGGAGTGGGGCAATGAGCAGTTCTTC. It translates to CASSLNREWGNEQFF. The chain links TRBV7-3 to TRBJ2-1, with D possibly matching TRBD2 (6 bases). V lost 1 base, J lost 6 bases, and 13 bases lay in between. Germline CDR1 is SGHTA and CDR2 is FQGTGA. CDR3 size: 15 residues.

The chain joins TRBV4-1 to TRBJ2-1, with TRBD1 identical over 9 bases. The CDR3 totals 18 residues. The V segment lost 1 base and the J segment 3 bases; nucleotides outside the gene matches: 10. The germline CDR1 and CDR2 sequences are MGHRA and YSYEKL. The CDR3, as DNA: TGCGCCAGCAGCCAAGTCCCCCGGACAGGGGAAGACTACAATGAGCAGTTCTTC. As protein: CASSQVPRTGEDYNEQFF.

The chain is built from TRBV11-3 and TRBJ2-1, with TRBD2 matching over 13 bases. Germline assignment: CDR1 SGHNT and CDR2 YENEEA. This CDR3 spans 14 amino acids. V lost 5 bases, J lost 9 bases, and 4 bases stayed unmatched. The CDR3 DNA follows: TGTGCCAGCAGCCGGACTAGCGGGAGCATTGAGCAGTTCTTC. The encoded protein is CASSRTSGSIEQFF.

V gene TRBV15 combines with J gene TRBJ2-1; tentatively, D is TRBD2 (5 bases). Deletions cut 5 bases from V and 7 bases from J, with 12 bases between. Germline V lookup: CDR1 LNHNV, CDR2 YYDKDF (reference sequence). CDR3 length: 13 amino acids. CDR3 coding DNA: TGTGCCACCAGCGGACTGCGAGCAAATGAGCAGTTCTTC. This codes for CATSGLRANEQFF.

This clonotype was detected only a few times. CDR3 amino acids: CASSTATLVGEQFF. The DNA for the CDR3 is TGCGCCAGCAGCACGGCCACATTAGTGGGTGAGCAGTTCTTC. The chain combines TRBV5-1 with TRBJ2-1; no firm D call. There are 14 residues in the CDR3. V shed 4 bases and J shed 9 bases, with 17 bases lying between them. The germline V gene has CDR1 SGHRS and CDR2 YFSETQ.

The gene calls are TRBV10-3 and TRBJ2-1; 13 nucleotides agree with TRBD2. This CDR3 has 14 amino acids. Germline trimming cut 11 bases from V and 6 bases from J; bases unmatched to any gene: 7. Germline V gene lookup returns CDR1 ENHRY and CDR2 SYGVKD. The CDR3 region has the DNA TGTGCCGTAAGAAGGACTAGCGGGAGCAATGAGCAGTTCTTC. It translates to CAVRRTSGSNEQFF.

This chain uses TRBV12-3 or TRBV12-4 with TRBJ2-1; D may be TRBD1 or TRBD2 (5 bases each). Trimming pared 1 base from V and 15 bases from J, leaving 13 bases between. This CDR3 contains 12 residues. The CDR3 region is CASSLGMERGFF. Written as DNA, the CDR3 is TGTGCCAGCAGTTTAGGTATGGAGAGGGGGTTCTTC.